This T cell receptor beta chain was retrieved from a study of regulatory T cells in long-lasting Graves disease (dated by TCRdb to about 2021). About the study as a whole: In the newly diagnosed Graves' disease group, patients had been taking antithyroid drugs for less than 3 months. This study used TCR sequencing and RNA sequencing of peripheral blood to compare persistent Graves' disease patients against newly diagnosed Graves' disease patients. The study was registered as a clinical trial and conducted in China. TCR sequencing covered some 13 persistent and around 20 newly diagnosed Graves' disease patients, some 33 samples in total.

Details on this clonotype: The target of this receptor is not known. It has no much larger one-base neighbor in the sample; base qualities were not kept.

The time point label, as the study defines it: newly diagnosed GD, antithyroid drugs for less than 3 months. For both TCR sequencing and RNA sequencing, RNA was extracted from PBMCs using TRIzol. The diagnosis of Graves' disease followed American Thyroid Association guidelines. The patients came from an endocrinology department in Xi'an, China. From each patient, approximately 10 milliliters of peripheral blood was collected into an EDTA anticoagulant tube. Ficoll Paque Plus density gradient separation was used to isolate PBMCs, and no additional T cell sorting was done. RNA quality was checked with an Agilent 2100 Bioanalyzer and agarose gel, and concentration with a NanoDrop 2000. Receptor amplification or capture employed multiplex PCR. Sequencing was performed on an Illumina HiSeq 4000. CDR3 regions were amplified by Arm-PCR with iRepertoire HTBI primers to construct TCR beta libraries. Before sequencing, the PCR products went through gel purification. The paper's processing steps were these. Gene usage analysis of CDR3 amino acid clonotypes used the roughly 60 TRBV and 11 to 15 TRBJ segments found across samples. COPE and FqMerger were used to merge filtered high-quality paired reads into contigs. BLAST was used to align contigs to IMGT TRBV, TRBD and TRBJ reference genes, and CDR3 was defined according to IMGT. Clonotypes above 0.1% frequency were classified as highly expanded clones. Shannon entropy was used to measure repertoire diversity, and the Gini coefficient was used to measure V-J evenness. A clonotype was considered public if more than one individual shared it. TCRdb trimmed the raw reads at Q25, called clones with MiXCR and kept productive beta chains. Rows with a matching CDR3 protein are joined into one entry that keeps the most common DNA and genes. The V and J calls reflect TCRdb's pipeline rather than the authors' work. This sample comprises around 420,000 distinct CDR3 sequences, around 16% of them detected only once. The top ten clones comprise about 7.8% of the sample.

The full study reports these points: A larger number of public clonotypes was shared among persistent patients (approximately 3,000) than among newly diagnosed patients (approximately 1,000). Preferential use of TRBV28, TRBJ1-2 and TRBJ2-5 was observed in persistent disease, whereas TRBV20-1 and TRBJ2-1 were favored in newly diagnosed disease. Lower TCR Shannon entropy and fewer highly expanded clones were observed in persistent Graves' disease patients than in newly diagnosed patients, which suggested clonal expansion. Only the TCR beta chain was sequenced and analyzed. The small sample size was acknowledged by the authors as a limitation that may reduce accuracy. Only peripheral blood was studied, because thyroid tissue, the primary lesion, was inaccessible.

The CDR3 spans 14 residues, from the cysteine through the phenylalanine. Only the CDR3 region is kept as DNA, spanning 42 bases read in frame from base 1. Trimming costs V 6 bases and J 6 bases, and their ends lie 15 bases apart. The sample also formed part of further work on T cells in Graves' hyperthyroidism and ophthalmopathy. Per that second paper: Stable Graves' hyperthyroidism was defined as the absence of progression to ophthalmopathy over 18 months of follow-up. Hyperthyroidism patients were newly diagnosed, with disease duration under 2 months, and aged 18 to 65 years. Patients with uncontrolled infections, other autoimmune diseases, pregnancy or lactation were excluded. Clinical symptoms, serum thyroxine and TRAb, thyroid ultrasound, and orbital computed tomography formed the basis for the diagnoses. The TCR CDR3 was subjected to a first round of RT-PCR using the HTBI primer set and the Qiagen OneStep RT-PCR kit. Blood samples also contained most of the expanded thyroid clonotypes (frequency above 0.001), which suggests that blood repertoires may reflect thyroid immune responses. A model built on a 13 V-J signature distinguished ophthalmopathy from stable hyperthyroidism, reaching about 89% sensitivity and approximately 83% specificity in cross-validation and 80%/75% in testing. In validation, the model predicted progression to ophthalmopathy with 60% to 71% sensitivity and roughly 75% specificity, a median of about six months before onset. To identify TCR V-J signatures that set the groups apart, the researchers used a discovery cohort of about a hundred patients, made up of 40 to 45 with Graves' ophthalmopathy and about 60 with stable Graves' hyperthyroidism. Whether ophthalmopathy could be predicted prospectively was tested in an independent validation cohort made up of under 20 hyperthyroidism patients plus 17 patients who later progressed to ophthalmopathy. For training and testing, the 100 or so patients in the discovery cohort were randomly divided in a 7:3 ratio. Thyroid tissue and blood T-cell repertoires from about six Graves' hyperthyroidism patients were also compared in the study. Once sampling was done, hyperthyroidism patients were given methimazole at a starting dose of 30 mg daily, whereas ophthalmopathy patients were given high-dose intravenous methylprednisolone. Libraries were constructed in a second round of multiplex PCR, after which size selection and purification were performed. The libraries were sequenced on an Illumina HiSeq2000 using paired-end 100 bp reads. SOAPnuke was used to process the raw data, with reads discarded if the reads contained adapters or uncalled bases, had a mean Phred below 15, or lacked an exact constant-primer or identifier match. High-quality paired reads were merged using COPE v1.2.5, and each unique nucleotide sequence was defined as a clonotype. MiTCR v1.1 was used to align the clonotypes against IMGT TRBV, TRBD and TRBJ reference segments. The analysis was restricted to V-J combinations with a frequency above 0.0001, which together covered about 99% of the repertoires. The TCS score was defined as F50 (clonal expansion) divided by E x V (chaos), with BLOSUM62-based TCRdist calculated between CDR3 peptides within each V-J. Welch's t-statistics and random forest reduced some 510 V-J features to 13, which were used in a naive Bayes classifier (R e1071). Sample size was not statistically predetermined, and blinding of investigators to group allocation was not performed. According to the paper, TCR Vbeta CDR3 sequencing was carried out on some 140 peripheral blood samples, which came from 40 to 45 ophthalmopathy, 80 or so hyperthyroidism and about 17 progressor patients.

The sequence was obtained from a woman aged 40 to 50 with Graves disease. Donor details come from another sample of the same person, matched by shared clones. Sequencing was performed on peripheral blood mononuclear cells (PBMCs), taken at new diagnosis, from a patient treated with antithyroid drugs. The chain joins TRBV12-3 or TRBV12-4 to TRBJ2-1; perhaps TRBD2 is the D gene, with 5 bases matching. The nucleotides read TGTGCCAGCAGCCTCCCCGGGATATTCAATGAGCAGTTCTTC. This is translated as CASSLPGIFNEQFF.